The present T cell receptor beta chain was sequenced within a study of patients and donors after allogeneic stem cell transplantation. TCRdb reanalysed the RT-PCR reads using MiXCR and keeps one entry per CDR3 protein. The data show approximately 150,000 distinct CDR3 sequences, 37% seen once. This CDR3 has 15 amino acids. Losses at the gene ends were 3 bases for V and 0 bases for J; bases not matched to a gene: 4. This receptor was obtained from a human donor who was either an allogeneic HSCT recipient or a stem cell or donor lymphocyte infusion donor (not recorded which). It is not recorded whose cells these are; they may come from a transplant donor. The J gene is TRBJ1-2, the V gene TRBV12-3 or TRBV12-4; 7 nucleotides align to TRBD1. What was sequenced was blood, either unsorted or a sorted T cell fraction (not recorded which). The CDR3 nucleotides are TGTGCCAGCAGTTTCGGGACAGCCTCTAACTATGGCTACACCTTC. Amino acid sequence: CASSFGTASNYGYTF.